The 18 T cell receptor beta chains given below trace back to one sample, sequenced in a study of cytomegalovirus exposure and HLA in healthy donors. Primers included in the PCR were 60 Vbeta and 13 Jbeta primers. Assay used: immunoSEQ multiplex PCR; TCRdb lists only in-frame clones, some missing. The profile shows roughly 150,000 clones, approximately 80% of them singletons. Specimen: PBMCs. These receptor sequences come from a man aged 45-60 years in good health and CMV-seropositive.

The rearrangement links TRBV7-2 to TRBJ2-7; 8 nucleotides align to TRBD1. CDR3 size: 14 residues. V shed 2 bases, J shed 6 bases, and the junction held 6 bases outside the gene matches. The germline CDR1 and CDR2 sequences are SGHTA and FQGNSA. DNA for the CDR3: TGTGCCAGCAGCTTATTTCTGACAGGGGTCGAGCAGTACTTC. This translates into CASSLFLTGVEQYF.

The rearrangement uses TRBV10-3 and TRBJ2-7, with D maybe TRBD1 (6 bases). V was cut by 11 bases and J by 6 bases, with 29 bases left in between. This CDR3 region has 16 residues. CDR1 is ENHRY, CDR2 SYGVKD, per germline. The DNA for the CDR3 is TGTGCCGTAAAGAGTAGTCCGGTGGGGGCGCGGGTCGAGCAGTACTTC. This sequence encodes CAVKSSPVGARVEQYF.

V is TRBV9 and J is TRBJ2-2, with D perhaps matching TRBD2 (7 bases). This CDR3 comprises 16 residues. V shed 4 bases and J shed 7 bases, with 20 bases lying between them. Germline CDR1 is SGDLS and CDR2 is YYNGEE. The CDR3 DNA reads TGTGCCAGCAGCCTTAGATGGGGGGGCCAGGGCGGGGAGCTGTTTTTT. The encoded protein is CASSLRWGGQGGELFF.

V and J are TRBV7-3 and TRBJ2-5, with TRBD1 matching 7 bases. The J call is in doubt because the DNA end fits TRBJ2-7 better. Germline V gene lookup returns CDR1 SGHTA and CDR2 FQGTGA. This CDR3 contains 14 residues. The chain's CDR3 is CASSPSAGGNEQYF. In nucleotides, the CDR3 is TGTGCCAGCAGCCCCTCCGCAGGGGGTAACGAGCAGTACTTC.

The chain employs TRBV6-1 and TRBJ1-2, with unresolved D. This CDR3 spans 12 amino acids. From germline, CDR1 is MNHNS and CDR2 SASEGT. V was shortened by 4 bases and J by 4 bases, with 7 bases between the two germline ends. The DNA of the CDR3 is TGTGCCAGCAGTGCCCCATCCTATGGCTACACCTTC. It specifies CASSAPSYGYTF.

CDR3 loop: CASSHLDRGVTEAFF. The CDR3 bases are TGTGCCAGCAGCCACCTGGACAGGGGGGTCACTGAAGCTTTCTTT. This chain joins TRBV7-9 and TRBJ1-1; 10 nucleotides agree with TRBD1. Germline CDR1 and CDR2: SEHNR and FQNEAQ (reference sequence). This CDR3 comprises 15 residues. Losses at the gene ends were 5 bases for V and 4 bases for J; bases not matched to a gene: 7.

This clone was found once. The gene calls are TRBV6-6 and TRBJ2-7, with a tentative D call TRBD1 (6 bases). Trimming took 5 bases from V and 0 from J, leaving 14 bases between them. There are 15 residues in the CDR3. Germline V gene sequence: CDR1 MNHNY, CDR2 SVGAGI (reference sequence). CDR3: CASSQGPMASYEQYF. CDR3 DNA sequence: TGTGCCAGCAGTCAGGGGCCTATGGCCTCCTACGAGCAGTACTTC.

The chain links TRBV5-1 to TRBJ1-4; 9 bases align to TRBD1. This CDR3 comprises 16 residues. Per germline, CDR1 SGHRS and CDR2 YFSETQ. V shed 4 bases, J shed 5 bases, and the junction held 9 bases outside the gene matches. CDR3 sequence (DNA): TGCGCCAGCAGCCGGGACAGGGCCGCAGGGAATGAAAAACTGTTTTTT. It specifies CASSRDRAAGNEKLFF.

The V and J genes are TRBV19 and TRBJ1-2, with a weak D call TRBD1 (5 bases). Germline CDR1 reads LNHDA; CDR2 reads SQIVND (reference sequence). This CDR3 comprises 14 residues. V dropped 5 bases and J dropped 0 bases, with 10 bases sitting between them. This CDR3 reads CASSGGTANYGYTF. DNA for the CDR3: TGTGCCAGTAGTGGGGGGACGGCTAACTATGGCTACACCTTC. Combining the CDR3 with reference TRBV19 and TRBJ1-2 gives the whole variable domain DGGITQSPKYLFRKEGQNVTLSCEQNLNHDAMYWYRQDPGQGLRLIYYSQIVNDFQKGDIAEGYSVSREKKESFPLTVTSAQKNPTAFYLCASSGGTANYGYTFGSGTRLTVV.

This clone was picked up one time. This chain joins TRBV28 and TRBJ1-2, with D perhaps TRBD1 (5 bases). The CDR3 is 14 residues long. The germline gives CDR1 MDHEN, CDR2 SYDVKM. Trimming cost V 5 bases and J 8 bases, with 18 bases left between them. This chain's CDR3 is CASSPNSGRGGYTF. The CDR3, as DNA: TGTGCCAGCAGTCCCAACTCGGGGCGGGGAGGCTACACCTTC.

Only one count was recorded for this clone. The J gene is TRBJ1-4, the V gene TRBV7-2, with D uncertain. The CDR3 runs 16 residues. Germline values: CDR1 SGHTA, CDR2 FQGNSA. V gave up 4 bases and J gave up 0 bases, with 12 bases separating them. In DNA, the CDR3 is TGTGCCAGCAGCTCTTCCTTTTATGCAACTAATGAAAAACTGTTTTTT. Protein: CASSSSFYATNEKLFF.

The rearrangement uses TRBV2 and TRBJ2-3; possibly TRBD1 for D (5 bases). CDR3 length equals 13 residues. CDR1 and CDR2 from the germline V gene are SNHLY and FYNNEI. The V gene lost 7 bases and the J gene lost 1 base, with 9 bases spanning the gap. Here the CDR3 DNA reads TGTGCCAGCACGAAGGGGCGCACAGATACGCAGTATTTT. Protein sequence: CASTKGRTDTQYF.

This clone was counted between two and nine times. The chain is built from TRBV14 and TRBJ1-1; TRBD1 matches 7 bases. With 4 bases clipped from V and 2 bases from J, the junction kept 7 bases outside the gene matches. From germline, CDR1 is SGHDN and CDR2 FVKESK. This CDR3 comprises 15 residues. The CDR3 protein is CASSLRQGLNTEAFF. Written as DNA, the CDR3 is TGTGCCAGCAGCCTTCGACAGGGTCTAAACACTGAAGCTTTCTTT.

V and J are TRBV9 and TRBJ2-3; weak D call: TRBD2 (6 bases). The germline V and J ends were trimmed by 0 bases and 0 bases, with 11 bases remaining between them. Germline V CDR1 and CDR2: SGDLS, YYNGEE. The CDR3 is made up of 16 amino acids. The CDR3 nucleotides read TGTGCCAGCAGCGTAGGGAACGGGGGAAGCACAGATACGCAGTATTTT. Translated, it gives CASSVGNGGSTDTQYF.

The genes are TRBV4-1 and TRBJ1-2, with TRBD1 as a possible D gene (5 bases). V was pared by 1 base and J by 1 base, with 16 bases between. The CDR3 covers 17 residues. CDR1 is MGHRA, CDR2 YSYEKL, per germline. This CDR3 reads CASSQVSLGLDNYGYTF. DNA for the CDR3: TGCGCCAGCAGCCAAGTTAGCTTGGGGCTGGATAACTATGGCTACACCTTC.

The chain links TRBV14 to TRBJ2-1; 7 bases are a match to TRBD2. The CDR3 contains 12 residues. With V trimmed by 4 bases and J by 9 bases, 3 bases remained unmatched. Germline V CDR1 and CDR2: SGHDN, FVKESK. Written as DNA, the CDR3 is TGTGCCAGCAGCCCGTGGGGGGGTGAGCAGTTCTTC. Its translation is CASSPWGGEQFF.

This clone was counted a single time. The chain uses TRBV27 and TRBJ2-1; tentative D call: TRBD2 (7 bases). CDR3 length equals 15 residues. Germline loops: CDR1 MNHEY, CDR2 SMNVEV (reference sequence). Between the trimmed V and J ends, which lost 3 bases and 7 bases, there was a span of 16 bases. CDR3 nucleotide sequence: TGTGCCAGCAGTTTCTCGGGGGGCAAACTTAATGAGCAGTTCTTC. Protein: CASSFSGGKLNEQFF.

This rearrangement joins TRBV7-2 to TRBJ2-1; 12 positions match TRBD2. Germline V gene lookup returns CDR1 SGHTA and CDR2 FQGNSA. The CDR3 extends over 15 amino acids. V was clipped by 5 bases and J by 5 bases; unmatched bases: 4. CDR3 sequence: CASSALAGGNNEQFF. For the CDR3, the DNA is TGTGCCAGCAGCGCCCTAGCGGGGGGGAACAATGAGCAGTTCTTC. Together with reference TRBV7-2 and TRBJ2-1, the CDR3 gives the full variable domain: GAGVSQSPSNKVTEKGKDVELRCDPISGHTALYWYRQSLGQGLEFLIYFQGNSAPDKSGLPSDRFSAERTGGSVSTLTIQRTQQEDSAVYLCASSALAGGNNEQFFGPGTRLTVL.